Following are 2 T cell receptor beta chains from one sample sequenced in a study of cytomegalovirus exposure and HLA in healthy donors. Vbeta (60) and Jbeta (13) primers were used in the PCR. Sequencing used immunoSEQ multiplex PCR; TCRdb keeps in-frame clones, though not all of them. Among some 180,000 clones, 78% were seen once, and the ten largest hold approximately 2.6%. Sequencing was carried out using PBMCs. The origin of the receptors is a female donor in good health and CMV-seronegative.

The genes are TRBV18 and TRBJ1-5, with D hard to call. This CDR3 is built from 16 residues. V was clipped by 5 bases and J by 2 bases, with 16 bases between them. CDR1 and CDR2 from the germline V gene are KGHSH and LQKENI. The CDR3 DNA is TGTGCCAGCTCAGCTAACAGAAGATCGGGCAATCAGCCCCAGCATTTT. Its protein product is CASSANRRSGNQPQHF.

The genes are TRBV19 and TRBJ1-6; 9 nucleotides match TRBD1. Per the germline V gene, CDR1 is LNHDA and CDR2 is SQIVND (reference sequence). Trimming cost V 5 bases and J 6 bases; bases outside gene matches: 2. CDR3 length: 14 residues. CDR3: CASSPDRGNSPLHF. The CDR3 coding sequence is TGTGCCAGTAGTCCGGACAGGGGTAATTCACCCCTCCACTTT. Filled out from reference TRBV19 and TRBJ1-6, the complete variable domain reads DGGITQSPKYLFRKEGQNVTLSCEQNLNHDAMYWYRQDPGQGLRLIYYSQIVNDFQKGDIAEGYSVSREKKESFPLTVTSAQKNPTAFYLCASSPDRGNSPLHFGNGTRLTVT.